A selection of T cell receptor beta chains follows, all from one sample in a study of T cell responses to AZD1222 COVID-19 vaccine. Clones were sequenced by immunoSEQ multiplex PCR, and TCRdb holds only the in-frame ones, with some missing. The sample records 150,000 to 200,000 clones, 92% being singletons. The sequenced sample was peripheral blood, obtained on day 0 of AZD1222 vaccination. These receptors came from an adult in good health. The CDR3 runs from the conserved cysteine through the conserved F or W. The D gene is left open where the match is weak. Clone size is given for some rows only: seen once, a few or many times, or a class if the clone is expanded.

v_gene: TRBV5-8
abundance: .
j_gene: TRBJ2-5
d_gene: TRBD1
CDR3aa: CASSPQGAEETQYF
CDR3nt: TGTGCCAGCAGCCCGCAGGGGGCCGAGGAGACCCAGTACTTC

v_gene: TRBV27
abundance: .
j_gene: TRBJ1-6
d_gene: TRBD1
CDR3aa: CASSSGTVPRNSPLHF
CDR3nt: TGTGCCAGCAGTTCCGGGACAGTTCCCCGAAATTCACCCCTCCACTTT

v_gene: TRBV12-3/TRBV12-4
abundance: .
j_gene: TRBJ1-3
d_gene: .
CDR3aa: CASRALGGNTIYF
CDR3nt: TGTGCCAGCAGGGCCTTGGGTGGAAACACCATATATTTT

v_gene: TRBV2
abundance: .
j_gene: TRBJ2-7
d_gene: .
CDR3aa: CASRAPGLAYEQYF
CDR3nt: TGTGCCAGCAGAGCCCCCGGGCTAGCCTACGAGCAGTACTTC

v_gene: TRBV27
abundance: .
j_gene: TRBJ2-1
d_gene: TRBD1
CDR3aa: CASSRLQGASYNEQFF
CDR3nt: TGTGCCAGCAGCCGATTACAGGGGGCGTCCTACAATGAGCAGTTCTTC

v_gene: TRBV29-1
abundance: few
j_gene: TRBJ2-7
d_gene: TRBD2
CDR3aa: CSVDGLAGVGEQYF
CDR3nt: TGCAGCGTCGATGGACTAGCGGGAGTTGGGGAGCAGTACTTC

v_gene: TRBV2
abundance: .
j_gene: TRBJ1-1
d_gene: TRBD1
CDR3aa: CASSEMAGGAFF
CDR3nt: TGTGCCAGCAGTGAAATGGCAGGGGGGGCTTTCTTT

v_gene: TRBV19
abundance: once
j_gene: TRBJ1-2
d_gene: .
CDR3aa: CASISGHLNNRAYGYTF
CDR3nt: TGTGCCAGTATTTCGGGTCACCTTAACAACCGAGCCTATGGCTACACCTTC

v_gene: TRBV6-5
abundance: .
j_gene: TRBJ2-3
d_gene: .
CDR3aa: CASSSGLIPSTDTQYF
CDR3nt: TGTGCCAGCAGTTCTGGACTAATTCCTAGCACAGATACGCAGTATTTT

v_gene: TRBV6-5
abundance: .
j_gene: TRBJ1-2
d_gene: TRBD1
CDR3aa: CASNHVTGYRGYTF
CDR3nt: TGTGCCAGCAACCACGTGACAGGGTATAGAGGCTACACCTTC

v_gene: TRBV6-5
abundance: .
j_gene: TRBJ2-7
d_gene: TRBD2
CDR3aa: CASSPGGFEQYF
CDR3nt: TGTGCCAGCAGTCCGGGGGGGTTCGAGCAGTACTTC

v_gene: TRBV7-9
abundance: .
j_gene: TRBJ2-7
d_gene: .
CDR3aa: CASRSGASSYEQYF
CDR3nt: TGTGCCAGCAGATCGGGGGCCAGCTCCTACGAGCAGTACTTC

v_gene: TRBV7-9
abundance: .
j_gene: TRBJ2-1
d_gene: .
CDR3aa: CASSLASSYNEQFF
CDR3nt: TGTGCCAGCAGCTTAGCTAGCTCCTACAATGAGCAGTTCTTC

v_gene: TRBV10-1
abundance: .
j_gene: TRBJ2-2
d_gene: .
CDR3aa: CASSVWVRNTGELFF
CDR3nt: TGCGCCAGCAGTGTATGGGTAAGGAACACCGGGGAGCTGTTTTTT

v_gene: TRBV2
abundance: .
j_gene: TRBJ2-5
d_gene: .
CDR3aa: CASKWEKGSLETQYF
CDR3nt: TGTGCCAGCAAATGGGAAAAAGGGTCCTTGGAGACCCAGTACTTC

v_gene: TRBV19
abundance: .
j_gene: TRBJ1-6
d_gene: .
CDR3aa: CASSIGDPNSPLHF
CDR3nt: TGTGCCAGTAGTATAGGGGATCCTAATTCACCCCTCCACTTT

v_gene: TRBV7-9
abundance: .
j_gene: TRBJ1-6
d_gene: TRBD1
CDR3aa: CASSGGQAYNSPLHF
CDR3nt: TGTGCCAGCAGCGGGGGACAGGCTTATAATTCACCCCTCCACTTT

v_gene: TRBV24-1
abundance: .
j_gene: TRBJ2-1
d_gene: TRBD1
CDR3aa: CATSESTGGIVNEQFF
CDR3nt: TGTGCCACCAGTGAGTCAACAGGGGGCATCGTCAATGAGCAGTTCTTC

v_gene: TRBV6-5
abundance: .
j_gene: TRBJ1-5
d_gene: TRBD1
CDR3aa: CASSNGQGVMPQHF
CDR3nt: TGTGCCAGCAGTAACGGACAGGGCGTAATGCCCCAGCATTTT

v_gene: TRBV18
abundance: .
j_gene: TRBJ1-2
d_gene: TRBD1
CDR3aa: CATGDRKTNYGYTF
CDR3nt: TGTGCCACAGGGGACAGGAAAACAAACTATGGCTACACCTTC

v_gene: TRBV11-2
abundance: .
j_gene: TRBJ2-3
d_gene: TRBD2
CDR3aa: CASSRLAGGQTDTQYF
CDR3nt: TGTGCCAGCAGCCGACTAGCGGGGGGGCAGACAGATACGCAGTATTTT

v_gene: TRBV27
abundance: .
j_gene: TRBJ2-2
d_gene: .
CDR3aa: CASSPKARFSTGTGELFF
CDR3nt: TGTGCCAGCAGCCCCAAGGCCCGGTTTTCCACTGGGACCGGGGAGCTGTTTTTT

v_gene: TRBV4-3
abundance: .
j_gene: TRBJ2-2
d_gene: .
CDR3aa: CASSQQTAGTGELFF
CDR3nt: TGCGCCAGCAGCCAACAAACCGCAGGAACTGGGGAGCTGTTTTTT

v_gene: TRBV7-3
abundance: .
j_gene: TRBJ2-1
d_gene: .
CDR3aa: CASSPNGYNEQFF
CDR3nt: TGTGCCAGCAGCCCCAATGGGTACAATGAGCAGTTCTTC

v_gene: TRBV3-1/TRBV3-2
abundance: .
j_gene: TRBJ1-1
d_gene: .
CDR3aa: CASSQIILDTEAFF
CDR3nt: TGTGCCAGCAGCCAAATTATTCTGGACACTGAAGCTTTCTTT

v_gene: TRBV3-1/TRBV3-2
abundance: .
j_gene: TRBJ2-2
d_gene: .
CDR3aa: CASSQGTSSGTGELFF
CDR3nt: TGTGCCAGCAGCCAAGGGACTTCCTCGGGCACCGGGGAGCTGTTTTTT

v_gene: TRBV11-3
abundance: .
j_gene: TRBJ2-5
d_gene: .
CDR3aa: CASSLEGGKTQYF
CDR3nt: TGTGCCAGCAGCTTAGAGGGGGGAAAGACCCAGTACTTC

v_gene: TRBV5-1
abundance: once
j_gene: TRBJ2-7
d_gene: TRBD2
CDR3aa: CASRLAGAYEQYF
CDR3nt: TGCGCCAGCAGACTAGCGGGGGCCTACGAGCAGTACTTC

v_gene: TRBV2
abundance: .
j_gene: TRBJ1-2
d_gene: .
CDR3aa: CASSDAGYGYTF
CDR3nt: TGTGCCAGCAGTGACGCGGGCTATGGCTACACCTTC

v_gene: TRBV10-3
abundance: .
j_gene: TRBJ1-6
d_gene: TRBD1
CDR3aa: CAISESGQGQNSPLHF
CDR3nt: TGTGCCATCAGTGAATCAGGACAGGGGCAAAATTCACCCCTCCACTTT

v_gene: TRBV5-1
abundance: .
j_gene: TRBJ2-1
d_gene: TRBD2
CDR3aa: CASRPTSSGSSYNEQFF
CDR3nt: TGCGCCAGCAGACCGACTAGCTCCGGGAGCTCCTACAATGAGCAGTTCTTC

v_gene: TRBV5-6
abundance: .
j_gene: TRBJ2-1
d_gene: TRBD2
CDR3aa: CASSLGLAGGRPNNEQFF
CDR3nt: TGTGCCAGCAGCTTGGGACTAGCGGGGGGGCGCCCGAACAATGAGCAGTTCTTC

v_gene: TRBV11-2
abundance: .
j_gene: TRBJ1-1
d_gene: .
CDR3aa: CASSFYQGMNTEAFF
CDR3nt: TGTGCCAGCAGCTTTTATCAGGGGATGAACACTGAAGCTTTCTTT

v_gene: TRBV5-1
abundance: .
j_gene: TRBJ2-3
d_gene: .
CDR3aa: CASSLGAWVDTQYF
CDR3nt: TGCGCCAGCAGCTTGGGCGCCTGGGTGGATACGCAGTATTTT

v_gene: TRBV14
abundance: .
j_gene: TRBJ1-5
d_gene: .
CDR3aa: CASSQGLSQPQHF
CDR3nt: TGTGCCAGCAGCCAAGGCTTATCGCAGCCCCAGCATTTT

v_gene: TRBV9
abundance: .
j_gene: TRBJ1-2
d_gene: .
CDR3aa: CASSVDGRATDGYTF
CDR3nt: TGTGCCAGCAGCGTAGATGGGAGGGCCACTGATGGCTACACCTTC

v_gene: TRBV4-1
abundance: .
j_gene: TRBJ1-6
d_gene: TRBD1
CDR3aa: CASSQRTGLSYNSPLHF
CDR3nt: TGCGCCAGCAGCCAGAGGACAGGGCTTTCCTATAATTCACCCCTCCACTTT

v_gene: TRBV29-1
abundance: .
j_gene: TRBJ1-2
d_gene: TRBD1
CDR3aa: CSVFNPDRGQGGYTF
CDR3nt: TGCAGCGTATTTAACCCGGACAGGGGGCAAGGTGGCTACACCTTC

v_gene: TRBV5-1
abundance: .
j_gene: TRBJ1-5
d_gene: TRBD1
CDR3aa: CASSSEGYWDRVNQPQHF
CDR3nt: TGCGCCAGCAGCTCCGAGGGTTATTGGGACAGGGTCAATCAGCCCCAGCATTTT

v_gene: TRBV5-1
abundance: once
j_gene: TRBJ2-7
d_gene: TRBD2
CDR3aa: CASSFSGRGSYEQYF
CDR3nt: TGCGCCAGCAGCTTTAGCGGGAGAGGGTCCTACGAGCAGTACTTC